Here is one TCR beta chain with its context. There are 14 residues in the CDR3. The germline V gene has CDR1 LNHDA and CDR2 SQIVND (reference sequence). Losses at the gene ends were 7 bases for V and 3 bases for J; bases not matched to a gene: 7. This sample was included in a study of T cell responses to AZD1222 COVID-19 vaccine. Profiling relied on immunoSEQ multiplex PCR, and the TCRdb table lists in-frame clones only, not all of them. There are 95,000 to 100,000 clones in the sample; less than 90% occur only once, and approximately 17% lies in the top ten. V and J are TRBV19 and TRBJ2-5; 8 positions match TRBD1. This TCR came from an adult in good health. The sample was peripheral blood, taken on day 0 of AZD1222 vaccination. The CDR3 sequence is CASKLQQGEETQYF. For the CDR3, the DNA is TGTGCCAGTAAACTTCAACAGGGGGAAGAGACCCAGTACTTC.